The text below deals with one T cell receptor (beta chain). What it binds is not known. This sample is part of a study of T cells in narcolepsy. The study, taken as a whole, reports: Reportedly, autoreactive clonotypes were serially detected in patients' blood but not controls'.

This CDR3 is built from 18 residues. Per the germline V gene, CDR1 is SNHLY and CDR2 is FYNNEI. V trimming: 5 bases; J trimming: 0 bases; junction bases outside the gene matches: 15. The method was immunoSEQ multiplex PCR; TCRdb's version includes in-frame clones alone and lacks a portion of them. The sample lists some 20,000 clones, roughly 80% occurring once. The receptor was isolated from a human donor in good health. The chain combines TRBV2 with TRBJ1-2; 7 bases are shared with TRBD1. Specimen: memory (CD45RA-) CD4+ T cells from blood. CDR3 amino acids: CASSYQSGTAFPNYGYTF. The CDR3 DNA reads TGTGCCAGCAGTTATCAATCCGGGACAGCTTTTCCTAACTATGGCTACACCTTC.